The next 21 T cell receptor beta chains were all read from a single sample in a study of T cell responses to AZD1222 COVID-19 vaccine. The table came from immunoSEQ multiplex PCR; TCRdb's copy has only in-frame clones and leaves some out. The top ten clones hold about a fifth of a sample with some 40,000 clones, around 80% of them seen once. The sequencing used peripheral blood, collected 28 days after the second dose of the MenACWY control vaccine. These receptors all come from an adult who received the MenACWY meningococcal vaccine as a control.

The V and J genes are TRBV25-1 and TRBJ1-2; no definite D call. The CDR3 loop spans 13 amino acids. V was pared by 1 base and J by 7 bases, with 10 bases between. The V gene's germline CDR1 is MGHDK and CDR2 SYGVNS. The DNA for the CDR3 is TGTGCCAGCAGTGAATCGGGCGGTTCTGGCTACACCTTC. Translated: CASSESGGSGYTF.

The J gene is TRBJ2-1, the V gene TRBV3-1 (or the pseudogene TRBV3-2); TRBD1 aligns across 7 bases. Per germline, CDR1 LGHDT and CDR2 YNNKEL (reference sequence). The CDR3 covers 16 residues. Trimming at V came to 0 bases and at J to 2 bases, leaving 4 bases not matched to a gene. CDR3 region: CASSQDWDRPYNEQFF. Here the CDR3 DNA reads TGTGCCAGCAGCCAAGATTGGGACAGACCCTACAATGAGCAGTTCTTC.

The V and J genes are TRBV19 and TRBJ1-1; tentatively, D is TRBD1 (6 bases). V shed 2 bases and J shed 2 bases, with 9 bases lying between them. CDR1 and CDR2 from the germline V gene are LNHDA and SQIVND (reference sequence). This CDR3 spans 14 amino acids. CDR3 in DNA: TGTGCCAGTAGTATAACGGGGGCAAACACTGAAGCTTTCTTT. Residues: CASSITGANTEAFF.

V is TRBV27 and J is TRBJ2-1; D not resolved. CDR1 is MNHEY, CDR2 SMNVEV, per germline (reference sequence). V lost 2 bases and J 0 bases, leaving 8 bases between the germline ends. The CDR3 length is 15 residues. CDR3 sequence: CASSLGTRSYNEQFF. The CDR3 DNA reads TGTGCCAGCAGTTTAGGCACTCGCTCCTACAATGAGCAGTTCTTC.

This rearrangement joins TRBV7-8 to TRBJ2-1, with D maybe TRBD2 (5 bases). Looked up from germline, CDR1 is SGHVS and CDR2 is FQNEAQ. The V end lost 0 bases, the J end lost 9 bases, and 9 bases lay between the germline ends. CDR3 length: 13 residues. The CDR3 reads CASSLADSGEQFF. The CDR3 nucleotides are TGTGCCAGCAGCTTAGCGGACTCGGGTGAGCAGTTCTTC.

The chain couples TRBV11-3 to TRBJ2-2, with D maybe TRBD1 (6 bases). The CDR3 has 14 residues. Germline V gene lookup returns CDR1 SGHNT and CDR2 YENEEA. V gave up 8 bases and J gave up 1 base, with 11 bases separating them. CDR3 nucleotides: TGTGCCAGCGGGGGCCGAATGAACACCGGGGAGCTGTTTTTT. The encoded protein is CASGGRMNTGELFF.

The gene calls are TRBV28 and TRBJ2-3; D unclear. V gave up 5 bases and J gave up 5 bases, with 8 bases separating them. Germline values: CDR1 MDHEN, CDR2 SYDVKM. The CDR3 length is 12 residues. CDR3 DNA sequence: TGTGCCAGCAGTACGCTCATAGATACGCAGTATTTT. Residues: CASSTLIDTQYF.

The table lists this clone with a count of one. The chain recombines TRBV19 with TRBJ2-2; 15 bases agree with TRBD2. This CDR3 has 19 residues. Germline lookup yields CDR1 LNHDA and CDR2 SQIVND (reference sequence). Losses at the gene ends were 6 bases for V and 4 bases for J; bases not matched to a gene: 12. The CDR3 DNA follows: TGTGCCAGTAGGGCTTATTCGGGACTAGCGGGAGGTTCCACCGGGGAGCTGTTTTTT. Translated: CASRAYSGLAGGSTGELFF.

V is TRBV18 and J is TRBJ1-3; D remains ambiguous. Trimming took off 8 bases at V and 3 bases at J, with 14 bases between the two ends. CDR1 is KGHSH and CDR2 is LQKENI in the germline V gene. The CDR3 extends over 14 amino acids. The CDR3 region is CASNTASHGNTIYF. The CDR3, as DNA: TGTGCCAGCAATACAGCATCCCATGGAAACACCATATATTTT.

This clone showed up just a few times. This rearrangement joins TRBV10-3 to TRBJ2-7, with D possibly matching TRBD1 (6 bases). V was clipped by 3 bases and J by 2 bases, with 14 bases between them. The length of the CDR3 is 15 residues. Germline V gene sequence: CDR1 ENHRY, CDR2 SYGVKD. CDR3 residues: CAISDGGGSAYEQYF. CDR3 bases: TGTGCCATCAGTGATGGGGGCGGGTCGGCCTACGAGCAGTACTTC.

The rearrangement uses TRBV18 and TRBJ1-5; 7 nucleotides match TRBD1. Germline V gives CDR1 KGHSH, CDR2 LQKENI. This CDR3 contains 15 residues. V shed 2 bases, J shed 5 bases, and the junction held 6 bases outside the gene matches. The CDR3 nucleotides read TGTGCCAGCTCACCATTACAGGGGAAGGATCAGCCCCAGCATTTT. Its protein product is CASSPLQGKDQPQHF.

This chain connects TRBV9 to TRBJ2-3; D is possibly TRBD1 (5 bases). Germline lookup yields CDR1 SGDLS and CDR2 YYNGEE. This CDR3 has 14 residues. With 3 bases removed from V and 2 bases from J, the gap between germline ends came to 10 bases. The CDR3 is CASSDTGVTDTQYF. The CDR3 coding sequence is TGTGCCAGCAGCGATACAGGAGTCACAGATACGCAGTATTTT.

This clone was observed a few times. Within the sample, other DNA sequences also encode this same CDR3. The CDR3 DNA reads TGTGCCAGCAGTTACGGGCGGAACACTGAAGCTTTCTTT. Amino acids: CASSYGRNTEAFF. The chain couples TRBV6-5 to TRBJ1-1; D gene uncertain. Trimming took 2 bases from V and 1 from J, leaving 5 bases between them. This CDR3 region has 13 residues. Germline CDR1 MNHEY, CDR2 SVGAGI.

In its sample, this clone was seen a few times. The V gene is TRBV7-9, the J gene TRBJ1-1; D not resolved. V lost 2 bases, J lost 5 bases, and 15 bases lay in between. CDR3 size: 15 residues. Germline-derived CDR1 and CDR2 are SEHNR and FQNEAQ (reference sequence). The CDR3 loop reads CASSLFVGVWTEAFF. CDR3 coding DNA: TGTGCCAGCAGCTTATTCGTCGGGGTTTGGACTGAAGCTTTCTTT.

V gene TRBV19 combines with J gene TRBJ1-5; perhaps TRBD1 as D (6 bases). The germline V and J ends were trimmed by 7 bases and 1 base, with 23 bases remaining between them. The CDR3 has 18 residues. Germline CDR1 LNHDA, CDR2 SQIVND (reference sequence). The chain's CDR3 is CASKGMAGVGLSNQPQHF. Written as DNA, the CDR3 is TGTGCCAGTAAAGGGATGGCAGGGGTAGGGTTGAGCAATCAGCCCCAGCATTTT.

This CDR3 is CASSVAKDEQYV. CDR3 DNA: TGTGCCAGCAGCGTAGCTAAGGACGAGCAGTACGTC. The genes are TRBV9 and TRBJ2-7; no reliable D call. Per germline, CDR1 SGDLS and CDR2 YYNGEE. This CDR3 has 12 residues. Trimming shortened V by 0 bases and J by 5 bases, and 6 bases separated the two germline ends.

This chain uses TRBV25-1 with TRBJ2-1; 9 bases match TRBD2. The germline V gene has CDR1 MGHDK and CDR2 SYGVNS. The CDR3 is made up of 16 amino acids. The V segment lost 1 base and the J segment 2 bases; nucleotides outside the gene matches: 3. This chain's CDR3 is CASSESAGGPYNEQFF. CDR3 DNA: TGTGCCAGCAGTGAATCGGCGGGAGGGCCCTACAATGAGCAGTTCTTC. The full variable domain, in which reference TRBV25-1 and TRBJ2-1 provide the parts outside the CDR3, is EADIYQTPRYLVIGTGKKITLECSQTMGHDKMYWYQQDPGMELHLIHYSYGVNSTEKGDLSSESTVSRIRTEHFPLTLESARPSHTSQYLCASSESAGGPYNEQFFGPGTRLTVL.

V gene TRBV5-8 combines with J gene TRBJ2-5; 8 nucleotides agree with TRBD2. This CDR3 contains 13 residues. Germline V gene sequence: CDR1 SGHTS, CDR2 YDEGEE. The ends lost 2 bases at V and 10 bases at J; junction bases unmatched: 7. The DNA of the CDR3 is TGTGCCAGCAGCTTCCATTATCGGGAGGGCCAGTACTTC. Residues: CASSFHYREGQYF.

The CDR3 DNA follows: TGTGCCAGCAGACCAGGGGGCTCTATGAATGAGCAGTTCTTC. It translates to CASRPGGSMNEQFF. The chain is built from TRBV9 and TRBJ2-1; 8 positions agree with TRBD1. V lost 5 bases and J lost 7; bases outside the gene matches: 8. Looked up from germline, CDR1 is SGDLS and CDR2 is YYNGEE. This CDR3 has 14 residues.

The CDR3 loop is CAGGRITNEQFF. DNA of the CDR3: TGTGCCGGGGGACGGATAACCAATGAGCAGTTCTTC. The rearrangement links TRBV2 to TRBJ2-1; D could derive from TRBD1 or TRBD2 (5 bases each). The CDR3 sequence is 12 residues long. Germline CDR1 SNHLY, CDR2 FYNNEI. V was clipped by 11 bases and J by 6 bases, with 14 bases between them.

The genes are TRBV5-4 and TRBJ1-5; D is possibly TRBD1 (5 bases). V lost 6 bases to trimming and J lost 5 bases, with 15 bases between them. CDR1 and CDR2 from the germline V gene are SGHNT and YYREEE (reference sequence). The CDR3 is 14 residues long. The CDR3 nucleotides read TGTGCCAGCACAATCTGGGGGAGGGATCAGCCCCAGCATTTT. Its translation: CASTIWGRDQPQHF.